Presented here are 25 T cell receptor beta chains from one specimen sequenced in a study of cytotoxic CD8 clonotypes in ibrutinib-treated CLL. Repertoires were generated with immunoSEQ multiplex PCR, while TCRdb's copy carries only in-frame clones and drops some. The sample lists 150,000 to 200,000 clones; roughly 77% were seen once. The sample in question was PBMCs, obtained after 12 months of ibrutinib treatment. The receptors were sampled from a human donor with chronic lymphocytic leukemia.

This chain connects TRBV6-6 to TRBJ2-7; no reliable D call. Trimming removed 0 bases at V and 2 bases at J, with 8 bases between. The CDR3 is 14 amino acids. The germline V gene has CDR1 MNHNY and CDR2 SVGAGI (reference sequence). CDR3 region: CASSYSDWTYEQYF. The CDR3 DNA is TGTGCCAGCAGTTACTCGGATTGGACCTACGAGCAGTACTTC.

The rearrangement uses TRBV7-8 and TRBJ2-1; a weak D match, TRBD2 (6 bases). CDR3 size: 14 residues. V gave up 5 bases and J gave up 10 bases, with 18 bases separating them. Germline V gene sequence: CDR1 SGHVS, CDR2 FQNEAQ. The CDR3 bases are TGTGCCAGCAGCAAGGGGACTGGAGAGGGGGAGCAGTTCTTC. This sequence encodes CASSKGTGEGEQFF.

This sequence joins TRBV28 and TRBJ1-3, with 7 bases fitting TRBD1. The CDR3 sequence is 14 residues long. CDR1 is MDHEN and CDR2 is SYDVKM in the germline V gene. The trim removed 5 bases at V and 3 bases at J, leaving 4 bases unmatched. The CDR3 DNA sequence: TGTGCCAGCAGTGTCTCAGGGGGTGGAAACACCATATATTTT. Translated, it gives CASSVSGGGNTIYF.

V gene TRBV10-3 combines with J gene TRBJ2-4; 10 bases line up with TRBD2. The CDR3 is 17 residues long. Trimming took 2 bases from V and 1 from J; bases not matched to a gene: 5. CDR1 and CDR2 (germline): ENHRY, SYGVKD. The CDR3 nucleotides are TGTGCCATCAGTGAGCCAAGCGGGGGGGCTGCCAAAAACATTCAGTACTTC. This translates into CAISEPSGGAAKNIQYF.

DNA of the CDR3: TGTGCCAGCAGCTCGACTAGCGGGAGGGCCGCCGAGCAGTACTTC. It yields the protein CASSSTSGRAAEQYF. The rearrangement joins TRBV9 to TRBJ2-7; 14 bases match TRBD2. V lost 4 bases to trimming and J lost 6 bases; unmatched junction nucleotides: 6. CDR3 length equals 15 residues. The germline gives CDR1 SGDLS, CDR2 YYNGEE.

This chain joins TRBV28 and TRBJ1-4; TRBD1 agrees at 8 bases. The CDR3 loop spans 12 amino acids. V lost 8 bases, J lost 8 bases, and 4 bases stayed unmatched. Per the germline V gene, CDR1 is MDHEN and CDR2 is SYDVKM. In nucleotides, the CDR3 is TGTGCCAGCGGACAGGGTTGGGAAAAACTGTTTTTT. Its protein product is CASGQGWEKLFF.

This chain links TRBV18 with TRBJ1-2, with D possibly matching TRBD1 (6 bases). The CDR3 loop spans 21 amino acids. The germline V and J ends were trimmed by 0 bases and 1 base, with 27 bases remaining between them. Per germline, CDR1 KGHSH and CDR2 LQKENI. DNA of the CDR3: TGTGCCAGCTCACCACCGGGACTCAGCTCCGCGGGCCAGGGGTTTAACTATGGCTACACCTTC. Its translation is CASSPPGLSSAGQGFNYGYTF.

The rearrangement links TRBV10-1 to TRBJ2-7; the D call may be TRBD1 or TRBD2 (7 bases each). This CDR3 spans 15 amino acids. The germline gives CDR1 WNHNN, CDR2 SYGVQD (reference sequence). Trimming cost V 8 bases and J 1 base, with 18 bases left between them. For the CDR3, the DNA is TGCGCCAGCCGAACTAACAGGGGAGGGTCCTACGAGCAGTACTTC. Its translation is CASRTNRGGSYEQYF.

CDR3 residues: CASSLTRTTHSTDTQYF. CDR3 DNA: TGTGCCAGCAGCTTAACTAGGACGACCCATAGCACAGATACGCAGTATTTT. The chain recombines TRBV7-8 with TRBJ2-3, with D possibly being TRBD2 (5 bases). This CDR3 region has 17 residues. Germline-derived CDR1 and CDR2 are SGHVS and FQNEAQ. V was pared by 2 bases and J by 0 bases, with 15 bases between.

The rearrangement joins TRBV7-8 to TRBJ1-2; 10 nucleotides agree with TRBD1. Trimming at V came to 5 bases and at J to 8 bases, leaving 11 bases not matched to a gene. The CDR3 length is 15 residues. The germline gives CDR1 SGHVS, CDR2 FQNEAQ. Here the CDR3 DNA reads TGTGCCAGCAGCCCCGAGGGACAGGGGTTTTACGGCTACACCTTC. This codes for CASSPEGQGFYGYTF. Variable domain in full (rest from reference TRBV7-8 and TRBJ1-2): GAGVSQSPRYKVAKRGQDVALRCDPISGHVSLFWYQQALGQGPEFLTYFQNEAQLDKSGLPSDRFFAERPEGSVSTLKIQRTQQEDSAVYLCASSPEGQGFYGYTFGSGTRLTVV.

This chain joins TRBV9 and TRBJ2-6; 9 nucleotides match TRBD1. The CDR3 has 21 residues. Germline V CDR1 and CDR2: SGDLS, YYNGEE. The ends lost 0 bases at V and 2 bases at J; junction bases unmatched: 15. The CDR3 protein is CASSVGLAIGTGRTGANVLTF. The CDR3 nucleotides are TGTGCCAGCAGCGTAGGTTTGGCCATAGGGACAGGGAGGACTGGGGCCAACGTCCTGACTTTC.

The gene calls are TRBV7-9 and TRBJ2-7; D is ambiguous. Trimming took 1 base from V and 0 from J, leaving 10 bases between them. Germline lookup yields CDR1 SEHNR and CDR2 FQNEAQ (reference sequence). This CDR3 is 15 amino acids long. The CDR3 bases are TGTGCCAGCAGCTTAGTCCTCTCCAGCTCCTACGAGCAGTACTTC. This encodes CASSLVLSSSYEQYF.

The chain is built from TRBV11-3 and TRBJ2-5; tentatively, D is TRBD1 or TRBD2 (7 bases each). Per the germline V gene, CDR1 is SGHNT and CDR2 is YENEEA. V lost 2 bases and J 5 bases, leaving 9 bases between the germline ends. The length of the CDR3 is 13 residues. CDR3 bases: TGTGCCAGCAGCTTACAGGGGGGGGAGACCCAGTACTTC. Protein product: CASSLQGGETQYF.

V and J are TRBV5-1 and TRBJ2-2; TRBD2 matches 7 bases. The CDR3 consists of 14 residues. Germline V gene lookup returns CDR1 SGHRS and CDR2 YFSETQ. V was clipped by 2 bases and J by 4 bases; unmatched bases: 2. CDR3 nucleotide sequence: TGCGCCAGCAGCTTCGGGAGGTCCACCGGGGAGCTGTTTTTT. The encoded protein is CASSFGRSTGELFF.

This clone was picked up one time. This rearrangement joins TRBV27 to TRBJ2-5, with a tentative D call TRBD2 (5 bases). The ends were cut back, 1 base at V and 2 bases at J, with 8 bases in the middle. The germline V gene encodes CDR1 MNHEY and CDR2 SMNVEV (reference sequence). The CDR3 has 14 residues. CDR3 residues: CASSLFSGQETQYF. CDR3 DNA: TGTGCCAGCAGTTTATTTTCGGGACAAGAGACCCAGTACTTC.

The rearrangement joins TRBV5-1 to TRBJ2-1; 11 positions agree with TRBD2. The junction had 7 bases not matched to a gene; V was cut back by 6 bases and J by 2 bases. Germline V gene data show CDR1 as SGHRS and CDR2 as YFSETQ. CDR3 length: 16 amino acids. CDR3 bases: TGCGCCAGCATGGCCGGGACTAGCGGCGCCTACAATGAGCAGTTCTTC. Amino acid sequence: CASMAGTSGAYNEQFF. Full variable domain (missing parts from reference TRBV5-1 and TRBJ2-1): KAGVTQTPRYLIKTRGQQVTLSCSPISGHRSVSWYQQTPGQGLQFLFEYFSETQRNKGNFPGRFSGRQFSNSRSEMNVSTLELGDSALYLCASMAGTSGAYNEQFFGPGTRLTVL.

This clone was counted at least ten times. CDR3 amino acids: CASSFLFRVRQSEAFF. In nucleotides, the CDR3 is TGTGCCAGCAGTTTCCTTTTTCGCGTAAGGCAGTCTGAAGCTTTCTTT. The V and J genes are TRBV28 and TRBJ1-1; D gene unclear. Trimming stripped 3 bases from V and 6 bases from J, with 20 bases between. This CDR3 is 16 amino acids long. Germline assignment: CDR1 MDHEN and CDR2 SYDVKM.

This clone was observed a handful of times. The chain recombines TRBV18 with TRBJ1-5, with 7 bases aligning to TRBD1. From germline, CDR1 is KGHSH and CDR2 LQKENI. The CDR3 contains 17 residues. V shed 2 bases, J shed 6 bases, and the junction held 13 bases outside the gene matches. DNA for the CDR3: TGTGCCAGCTCACCAGGGGTCGCAGGGGGGTTCGGTCAGCCCCAGCATTTT. Translated: CASSPGVAGGFGQPQHF.

V is TRBV2 and J is TRBJ1-5; possible D gene TRBD1, 5 bases. The germline V and J ends were trimmed by 9 bases and 5 bases, with 20 bases remaining between them. This CDR3 has 15 amino acids. The germline CDR1 and CDR2 sequences are SNHLY and FYNNEI. The CDR3 bases are TGTGCCAGTCTCGAAAGGTCCAGGGCGGATCAGCCCCAGCATTTT. The encoded protein is CASLERSRADQPQHF.

CDR3 nucleotides: TGTGCCAGCAGCCCCGGTTTTCAATACGAGCAGTACTTC. It yields the protein CASSPGFQYEQYF. The chain carries TRBV9 and TRBJ2-7; no firm D call. The CDR3 is 13 amino acids. V was shortened by 4 bases and J by 4 bases, with 12 bases between the two germline ends. The germline V gene encodes CDR1 SGDLS and CDR2 YYNGEE.

V gene TRBV9 combines with J gene TRBJ1-2; D uncertain. Germline loops: CDR1 SGDLS, CDR2 YYNGEE. The length of the CDR3 is 15 residues. The V end was cut by 0 bases, the J end by 4 bases, with 13 bases between. DNA for the CDR3: TGTGCCAGCAGCGTAGCTAGCTCGGAATCCTATGGCTACACCTTC. It translates to CASSVASSESYGYTF.

A single count supports this clone. Here the CDR3 reads CASSPWSGLSNQPQHF. The CDR3 DNA is TGTGCCAGCTCACCTTGGTCAGGCCTCAGCAATCAGCCCCAGCATTTT. This rearrangement joins TRBV18 to TRBJ1-5; D gene uncertain. Germline V gives CDR1 KGHSH, CDR2 LQKENI. The CDR3 has 16 residues. The V gene lost 3 bases and the J gene lost 1 base, with 13 bases spanning the gap.

The chain combines TRBV4-1 with TRBJ2-7; 11 positions match TRBD2. The V gene end was trimmed by 1 base and the J gene end by 3 bases; junction bases not matched to a gene: 2. The germline V gene encodes CDR1 MGHRA and CDR2 YSYEKL. This CDR3 is built from 15 residues. CDR3 sequence (DNA): TGCGCCAGCAGCCAAGCGCTAGCGGGGGGCTACGAGCAGTACTTC. This translates into CASSQALAGGYEQYF.

The chain carries TRBV28 and TRBJ1-4; 7 positions agree with TRBD1. This CDR3 is 20 amino acids long. Germline CDR1 is MDHEN and CDR2 is SYDVKM. Losses at the gene ends were 7 bases for V and 2 bases for J; bases not matched to a gene: 22. The chain's CDR3 is CASNLGLLVGQATTNEKLFF. The CDR3 coding sequence is TGTGCCAGCAACCTTGGCCTACTAGTTGGACAGGCCACGACTAATGAAAAACTGTTTTTT.

The chain has TRBV28 and TRBJ1-3, with a weak D call TRBD1 (5 bases). CDR1 MDHEN and CDR2 SYDVKM come from the germline V gene. V lost 6 bases and J lost 0, with 12 bases in between. This CDR3 has 15 amino acids. In DNA form, the CDR3 reads TGTGCCAGCAGGACCGGGGCCCTCTCTGGAAACACCATATATTTT. It yields the protein CASRTGALSGNTIYF.